What follows are 20 T cell receptor beta chains derived from one specimen sequenced in a study of OX40 agonist ivuxolimab in advanced cancers. Sequencing used immunoSEQ multiplex PCR; TCRdb keeps in-frame clones, though not all of them. The sample comprises under 100,000 clones, about 90% of which are singletons, and approximately 0.5% rests with the top ten. The sample consisted of CD4+ or CD8+ T cells sorted from blood, taken in a trial of the OX40 agonist ivuxolimab. All receptors come from an adult with an advanced solid tumor such as melanoma, head and neck, liver or kidney cancer.

A few counts support this clone. Here the CDR3 reads CASSHRTGTGNQPQHF. CDR3 DNA: TGTGCCAGCAGCCATAGAACAGGGACTGGCAATCAGCCCCAGCATTTT. The rearrangement links TRBV5-8 to TRBJ1-5; maybe TRBD1 (6 bases). CDR3 size: 16 residues. The V end was cut by 4 bases, the J end by 2 bases, with 16 bases between. From germline, CDR1 is SGHTS and CDR2 YDEGEE.

V and J are TRBV6-5 and TRBJ2-2, with TRBD2 as a possible D gene (6 bases). The germline V and J ends were trimmed by 4 bases and 5 bases, with 14 bases remaining between them. Germline V gene data show CDR1 as MNHEY and CDR2 as SVGAGI. This CDR3 contains 15 residues. In nucleotides, the CDR3 is TGTGCCAGCAGTTTCCTAGCTGGGAGGACCGGGGAGCTGTTTTTT. Its translation is CASSFLAGRTGELFF.

The rearrangement links TRBV7-8 to TRBJ1-2, with D tentatively TRBD1 (5 bases). CDR3 length: 17 residues. The V gene lost 5 bases and the J gene lost 3 bases, with 22 bases spanning the gap. Germline values: CDR1 SGHVS, CDR2 FQNEAQ. The CDR3 nucleotides are TGTGCCAGCAGCGTAAGGGCGACAAGGCGGGGGGACTATGGCTACACCTTC. It yields the protein CASSVRATRRGDYGYTF.

The rearrangement links TRBV9 to TRBJ1-5; 9 bases are a match to TRBD1. Germline V gene data show CDR1 as SGDLS and CDR2 as YYNGEE. The CDR3 loop spans 15 amino acids. V was clipped by 2 bases and J by 2 bases; unmatched bases: 2. DNA of the CDR3: TGTGCCAGCAGCGTGGGGGACAGGGGCAATCAGCCCCAGCATTTT. Its protein is CASSVGDRGNQPQHF.

The chain links TRBV23-1 to TRBJ1-6; no clear D. TRBV23-1 has ORF status, its function being uncertain. The CDR3 has 15 residues. Trimming cost V 6 bases and J 6 bases, with 15 bases left between them. CDR3 sequence reads: CASSKGPILNSPLHF. DNA for the CDR3: TGCGCCAGCAGCAAAGGACCGATTCTTAATTCACCCCTCCACTTT.

The genes are TRBV6-1 and TRBJ2-7, with D uncertain. The germline CDR1 and CDR2 sequences are MNHNS and SASEGT. CDR3 size: 14 residues. V was pared by 5 bases and J by 1 base, with 12 bases between. The CDR3 nucleotides are TGTGCCAGCAGTACAAGGCAGAATTCCTACGAGCAGTACTTC. As protein: CASSTRQNSYEQYF.

The chain links TRBV2 to TRBJ1-1; unclear D gene. The germline V gene encodes CDR1 SNHLY and CDR2 FYNNEI. There are 13 residues in the CDR3. The ends were cut back, 3 bases at V and 2 bases at J, with 7 bases in the middle. The CDR3 coding sequence is TGTGCCAGCAGTGAGGGCAGCAACACTGAAGCTTTCTTT. Its translation is CASSEGSNTEAFF.

The rearrangement uses TRBV6-4 and TRBJ2-1, with 13 bases identical to TRBD2. V lost 2 bases and J lost 8; bases outside the gene matches: 12. CDR1 and CDR2 from the germline V gene are MRHNA and SNTAGT. The CDR3 sequence is 18 residues long. The DNA of the CDR3 is TGTGCCAGCAGTGACCCCTCCCGGACTAGCGGGAGTTGGGATGAGCAGTTCTTC. As protein: CASSDPSRTSGSWDEQFF.

V is TRBV11-2 and J is TRBJ1-3; 7 bases line up with TRBD1. Germline-derived CDR1 and CDR2 are SGHAT and FQNNGV. The CDR3 runs 15 residues. Unmatched junction bases numbered 8, after V lost 5 bases and J lost 4 bases. The CDR3 bases are TGTGCCAGCAGCCCCAGGGGGTTAAGAGGAAACACCATATATTTT. This gives the protein CASSPRGLRGNTIYF.

The genes are TRBV9 and TRBJ2-1; D not resolved. V gave up 0 bases and J gave up 5 bases, with 6 bases separating them. Germline assignment: CDR1 SGDLS and CDR2 YYNGEE. The CDR3 consists of 13 residues. CDR3 in amino acids: CASSVAQNNEQFF. The CDR3 coding sequence is TGTGCCAGCAGCGTAGCACAGAACAATGAGCAGTTCTTC. Full variable domain (outside the CDR3, taken from reference TRBV9 and TRBJ2-1): DSGVTQTPKHLITATGQRVTLRCSPRSGDLSVYWYQQSLDQGLQFLIQYYNGEERAKGNILERFSAQQFPDLHSELNLSSLELGDSALYFCASSVAQNNEQFFGPGTRLTVL.

The rearrangement links TRBV18 to TRBJ2-6; D ambiguous. The CDR3 sequence is 12 residues long. CDR1 is KGHSH and CDR2 is LQKENI in the germline V gene. V dropped 3 bases and J dropped 3 bases, with 0 bases sitting between them. The CDR3 sequence is CASSPGANVLTF. The CDR3 nucleotides are TGTGCCAGCTCACCTGGGGCCAACGTCCTGACTTTC.

This clone was seen only a few times. The chain employs TRBV5-1 and TRBJ1-1; D perhaps matches TRBD1 (6 bases). The CDR3 consists of 13 residues. Germline CDR1 reads SGHRS; CDR2 reads YFSETQ. Between the trimmed V and J ends, which lost 0 bases and 7 bases, there was a span of 10 bases. DNA of the CDR3: TGCGCCAGCAGCTTGGCAGGGGACCGTGAAGCTTTCTTT. Its protein is CASSLAGDREAFF. The full variable domain, rest sourced from reference TRBV5-1 and TRBJ1-1, is KAGVTQTPRYLIKTRGQQVTLSCSPISGHRSVSWYQQTPGQGLQFLFEYFSETQRNKGNFPGRFSGRQFSNSRSEMNVSTLELGDSALYLCASSLAGDREAFFGQGTRLTVV.

The chain couples TRBV5-4 to TRBJ2-3; D not certain. With 1 base removed from V and 1 base from J, the gap between germline ends came to 7 bases. CDR1 and CDR2 (germline): SGHNT, YYREEE (reference sequence). The CDR3 has 14 residues. The CDR3 region is CASSLKRRTDTQYF. Here the CDR3 DNA reads TGTGCCAGCAGCTTGAAGAGACGCACAGATACGCAGTATTTT. Combining the CDR3 with reference TRBV5-4 and TRBJ2-3 gives the whole variable domain ETGVTQSPTHLIKTRGQQVTLRCSSQSGHNTVSWYQQALGQGPQFIFQYYREEENGRGNFPPRFSGLQFPNYSSELNVNALELDDSALYLCASSLKRRTDTQYFGPGTRLTVL.

This clone has a single count. The chain recombines TRBV5-8 with TRBJ2-3; the D gene is possibly TRBD1 (5 bases). The CDR3 is made up of 16 amino acids. Germline-derived CDR1 and CDR2 are SGHTS and YDEGEE. V was pared by 0 bases and J by 2 bases, with 13 bases between. The CDR3 nucleotides read TGTGCCAGCAGCTTGGCTGGTAGGGGTAACACAGATACGCAGTATTTT. This codes for CASSLAGRGNTDTQYF.

V and J are TRBV10-3 and TRBJ2-7, with TRBD2 matching over 8 bases. V was clipped by 5 bases and J by 2 bases; unmatched bases: 5. CDR3 size: 14 residues. CDR1 is ENHRY, CDR2 SYGVKD, per germline. CDR3 in amino acids: CAISQTSVTYEQYF. The CDR3 DNA sequence: TGTGCCATCAGTCAGACTAGCGTAACCTACGAGCAGTACTTC.

The rearrangement joins TRBV9 to TRBJ2-3; the D is unclear. The ends were cut back, 1 base at V and 0 bases at J, with 6 bases in the middle. The CDR3 sequence is 14 residues long. CDR1 SGDLS and CDR2 YYNGEE come from the germline V gene. Here the CDR3 DNA reads TGTGCCAGCAGCGTATTAGACAGCACAGATACGCAGTATTTT. It yields the protein CASSVLDSTDTQYF. Full variable domain (rest looked up from reference TRBV9 and TRBJ2-3): DSGVTQTPKHLITATGQRVTLRCSPRSGDLSVYWYQQSLDQGLQFLIQYYNGEERAKGNILERFSAQQFPDLHSELNLSSLELGDSALYFCASSVLDSTDTQYFGPGTRLTVL.

The chain carries TRBV25-1 and TRBJ2-5, with D tentatively TRBD1 or TRBD2 (5 bases each). The J call may be wrong; the DNA end is better matched by TRBJ2-7. The CDR3 is 13 amino acids. Germline V CDR1 and CDR2: MGHDK, SYGVNS. The CDR3 coding sequence is TGTGCCAGCAGACGGGACGGAACCTACGAGCAGTACTTC. It is translated as CASRRDGTYEQYF.

This sequence joins TRBV4-3 and TRBJ2-7, with 9 bases fitting TRBD1. CDR3 size: 15 residues. J was trimmed by 3 bases and V by 4 bases; bases with no gene match: 7. The V gene's germline CDR1 is LGHNA and CDR2 YSLEER. CDR3: CASSRGQGLNYEQYF. The CDR3 DNA sequence: TGCGCCAGCAGCCGCGGACAGGGGCTAAACTACGAGCAGTACTTC.

The V call is TRBV18, the J call TRBJ2-7, with D perhaps TRBD1 (5 bases). The CDR3 runs to 15 residues. V was pared by 4 bases and J by 2 bases, with 15 bases between. The germline CDR1 and CDR2 sequences are KGHSH and LQKENI. Written as DNA, the CDR3 is TGTGCCAGCTCACTCTCCCAGGGCCCAGCCTACGAGCAGTACTTC. Translating it yields CASSLSQGPAYEQYF.

The chain has TRBV11-3 and TRBJ2-3; TRBD2 agrees at 7 bases. V was pared by 4 bases and J by 1 base, with 5 bases of the junction left unmatched. Germline CDR1 is SGHNT and CDR2 is YENEEA. This CDR3 is 15 amino acids long. The CDR3 sequence is CASSSVLAGTDTQYF. The CDR3, as DNA: TGTGCCAGCAGCTCGGTCCTAGCGGGCACAGATACGCAGTATTTT.